Sequencing of this T cell receptor beta chain was carried out in a study of cytomegalovirus exposure and HLA in healthy donors. Study-wide points: CMV antigen specificity was confirmed in vitro for a few CMV-associated chains. Across all donors, roughly uniform sequencing depth was an assumption of the presence/absence analyses.

This CDR3 spans 16 amino acids. The germline V gene encodes CDR1 SGHAT and CDR2 FQNNGV. V was pared by 5 bases and J by 4 bases, with 7 bases of the junction left unmatched. The PCR employed 60 Vbeta primers together with 13 Jbeta primers. Sequencing used immunoSEQ multiplex PCR; TCRdb keeps in-frame clones, though not all of them. The sample consists of about 120,000 clones, 7% to 9.5% of them appearing once. Regarding this clone: The target antigen is unknown.

The genes are TRBV11-2 and TRBJ2-2, with TRBD2 identical over 10 bases. The sequencing input was PBMCs. The clonotype originates from a woman aged 35 to 49 in good health and CMV-seropositive. The CDR3 region has the DNA TGTGCCAGCAGCGTATTCACTAGCGGGGCCACCGGGGAGCTGTTTTTT. This codes for CASSVFTSGATGELFF.